These T cell receptor beta chains were read from a single sample in a study of blood T cell repertoires in COVID-19. TCRdb's copy holds only in-frame clones and misses some; the assay was immunoSEQ multiplex PCR. The sample has 70,000 to 95,000 clones, roughly 80% seen once. Sequencing used peripheral blood. The receptors stem from a woman in her 40s with active or convalescent COVID-19. Each CDR3 is given with its conserved first and last residue. D genes are given only for firm matches. Rows may omit the clone size; those that give it use once, few, many or a size class.

j_call,v_call,clone_size,d_call,cdr3_aa,cdr3_nt
TRBJ2-1,TRBV7-2,few,TRBD2,CASSSQPGLAGANEQFF,TGTGCCAGCAGCTCACAGCCCGGACTAGCGGGAGCAAATGAGCAGTTCTTC
TRBJ1-6,TRBV30,once,.,CAWSKGGDNSPLHF,TGTGCCTGGAGTAAGGGGGGGGATAATTCACCCCTCCACTTT
TRBJ2-3,TRBV7-2,.,.,CASSLTLVLPTDTQYF,TGTGCCAGCAGCTTAACCTTGGTACTCCCCACAGATACGCAGTATTTT
TRBJ2-1,TRBV6-5,once,.,CASSYSTGEAYNEQFF,TGTGCCAGCAGTTATTCCACAGGGGAGGCCTACAATGAGCAGTTCTTC
TRBJ1-1,TRBV28,.,TRBD1,CASSPVGQGGPEAFF,TGTGCCAGCAGCCCCGTGGGACAGGGAGGTCCTGAAGCTTTCTTT
TRBJ1-6,TRBV6-5,.,.,CASSYLSPNSPLHF,TGTGCCAGCAGTTACTTGAGCCCGAATTCACCCCTCCACTTT
TRBJ1-1,TRBV5-1,.,.,CASRQVNTEAFF,TGCGCCAGCCGACAGGTGAACACTGAAGCTTTCTTT
TRBJ1-6,TRBV18,.,TRBD1,CASSPPKTGDLGSYNSPLHF,TGTGCCAGCTCACCACCGAAGACAGGGGACCTTGGCTCCTATAATTCACCCCTCCACTTT
TRBJ2-1,TRBV11-2,.,.,CASSPQDEQFF,TGTGCCAGCAGCCCCCAGGATGAGCAGTTCTTC
TRBJ1-6,TRBV19,.,TRBD1,CASSTSGQASLPLHF,TGTGCCAGTAGTACCTCCGGACAGGCGAGTTTACCCCTCCACTTT
TRBJ1-4,TRBV6-5,.,.,CASSYGGANEKLFF,TGTGCCAGCAGTTACGGGGGCGCAAATGAAAAACTGTTTTTT
TRBJ2-1,TRBV3-1/TRBV3-2,.,TRBD2,CASSQGLAPNEQFF,TGTGCCAGCAGCCAGGGACTAGCGCCCAATGAGCAGTTCTTC
TRBJ2-7,TRBV7-2,.,.,CASSRFSDPEQYF,TGTGCCAGCAGCCGATTTAGCGACCCCGAGCAGTACTTC
TRBJ1-1,TRBV20-1,once,.,CSASIGTGVAEAFF,TGCAGTGCTAGTATAGGCACGGGGGTCGCTGAAGCTTTCTTT
TRBJ2-1,TRBV7-9,.,.,CASSSPSNNEQFF,TGTGCCAGCAGCTCCCCTAGCAACAATGAGCAGTTCTTC
TRBJ1-2,TRBV12-3/TRBV12-4,.,.,CASADKPSYGYTF,TGTGCCAGCGCCGACAAGCCCAGCTATGGCTACACCTTC
TRBJ2-3,TRBV19,once,TRBD1,CATGQGGDTQYF,TGTGCCACCGGACAGGGCGGCGATACGCAGTATTTT
TRBJ1-4,TRBV30,.,.,CAWSGRGSGVGEKLFF,TGTGCCTGGAGTGGGAGAGGGTCGGGAGTAGGTGAAAAACTGTTTTTT
TRBJ2-1,TRBV6-6,.,.,CASAPGNEQFF,TGTGCCAGCGCCCCGGGAAATGAGCAGTTCTTC
TRBJ2-1,TRBV11-2,few,.,CASSLPLVSGQFF,TGTGCCAGCAGCTTACCCCTAGTATCTGGGCAGTTCTTC
TRBJ2-7,TRBV5-1,.,TRBD1,CASSSTGAAYEQYF,TGCGCCAGCAGCTCGACAGGGGCGGCCTACGAGCAGTACTTC
TRBJ2-5,TRBV7-2,few,.,CASSLDAIETQYF,TGTGCCAGCAGCTTAGACGCGATCGAGACCCAGTACTTC
TRBJ1-1,TRBV19,.,TRBD1,CASSGTGWNTEAFF,TGTGCCAGTAGCGGGACAGGCTGGAACACTGAAGCTTTCTTT
TRBJ1-1,TRBV5-1,.,.,CASSNPAQGKGRNTEAFF,TGCGCCAGCTCAAACCCGGCGCAGGGTAAAGGGCGGAACACTGAAGCTTTCTTT
TRBJ2-1,TRBV19,many,TRBD1,CARVGGLGQGRAQIF,TGTGCCAGAGTAGGGGGCTTAGGACAGGGGCGGGCGCAGATCTTC
TRBJ1-1,TRBV5-4,.,TRBD1,CASSLADRANTEAFF,TGTGCCAGCAGCTTGGCCGACAGGGCGAACACTGAAGCTTTCTTT
TRBJ1-5,TRBV19,few,TRBD1,CASNPTGVFNQPQHF,TGTGCCAGTAACCCGACAGGGGTGTTCAATCAGCCCCAGCATTTT
TRBJ2-7,TRBV2,once,.,CASRVAQLGPEQYF,TGTGCCAGCAGGGTGGCACAGCTTGGCCCCGAGCAGTACTTC
TRBJ2-4,TRBV24-1,.,TRBD1,CATSDSGTGGAYIQYF,TGTGCCACCAGTGATTCGGGGACAGGGGGAGCATACATTCAGTACTTC
TRBJ2-5,TRBV3-1/TRBV3-2,.,.,CASSQAPGSTETQYF,TGTGCCAGCAGCCAAGCCCCCGGGAGTACAGAGACCCAGTACTTC
TRBJ1-1,TRBV10-3,.,.,CAISEPGEGGNTEAFF,TGTGCCATCAGTGAGCCGGGGGAGGGGGGGAACACTGAAGCTTTCTTT
TRBJ2-5,TRBV11-2,.,TRBD1,CASSTRTGRETQYF,TGTGCCAGCAGCACACGGACAGGGCGGGAGACCCAGTACTTC
TRBJ1-3,TRBV5-4,.,TRBD1,CASSSTGAGNTIYF,TGTGCCAGCAGCTCCACAGGGGCTGGAAACACCATATATTTT
TRBJ2-4,TRBV15,.,TRBD2,CATSMTSGIIDIQYF,TGTGCCACCAGTATGACTAGCGGGATTATTGACATTCAGTACTTC
TRBJ1-5,TRBV6-6,.,.,CASSYSPSQSNQPQHF,TGTGCCAGCAGTTACTCTCCCTCCCAGAGCAATCAGCCCCAGCATTTT
TRBJ1-2,TRBV5-1,.,.,CASKRNSNAHGYTF,TGCGCCAGTAAACGTAACTCAAACGCTCATGGCTACACCTTC
TRBJ1-5,TRBV6-1,.,TRBD1,CASSEKKPGTGVPQPQHF,TGTGCCAGCAGTGAAAAGAAACCCGGGACAGGGGTTCCTCAGCCCCAGCATTTT